A selection of T cell receptor beta chains follows, all from one sample in a study of T cells after yellow fever vaccination. Each CDR3 protein gets one entry after TCRdb re-called the 5' RACE reads with MiXCR. The table shows approximately 450,000 distinct CDR3 sequences, with around 20% occurring only once. The specimen was PBMCs, collected before the yellow fever booster vaccination. All receptors derive from a man aged 18 to 35 who received the YFV17D yellow fever vaccine. Both conserved end residues are part of each CDR3. The order of the fields is CDR3 protein, CDR3 DNA, V gene, clone size, J gene, D gene, CDR3 length. D genes are given only for firm matches. The listing skips clone size in some rows; elsewhere it reads once, few, many or a size class.

cdr3_aa: CASSSSGGEDTQYF; cdr3_nt: TGTGCCAGCAGCTCGTCCGGGGGAGAGGATACGCAGTATTTT; v_call: TRBV7-9; clone_size: once; j_call: TRBJ2-3; d_call: NA; cdr3_length: 14
cdr3_aa: CSAATGGHQPQHF; cdr3_nt: TGCAGCGCGGCGACAGGGGGCCATCAGCCCCAGCATTTT; v_call: TRBV29-1; clone_size: many; j_call: TRBJ1-5; d_call: TRBD1; cdr3_length: 13
cdr3_aa: CASSFTVQETQYF; cdr3_nt: TGTGCCAGCAGCTTCACGGTACAAGAGACCCAGTACTTC; v_call: TRBV7-2; clone_size: few; j_call: TRBJ2-5; d_call: NA; cdr3_length: 13
cdr3_aa: CASSESPGGNSPLHF; cdr3_nt: TGTGCCAGCAGTGAGAGCCCGGGAGGCAATTCACCCCTCCACTTT; v_call: TRBV6-4; clone_size: NA; j_call: TRBJ1-6; d_call: NA; cdr3_length: 15
cdr3_aa: CASSKEGEADSNQPQHF; cdr3_nt: TGTGCCAGCAGCAAAGAGGGGGAGGCAGATAGCAATCAGCCCCAGCATTTT; v_call: TRBV21-1; clone_size: few; j_call: TRBJ1-5; d_call: NA; cdr3_length: 17
cdr3_aa: CASSFYRQSATF; cdr3_nt: TGTGCCAGCAGCTTTTATCGGCAGTCAGCCACCTTC; v_call: TRBV5-4; clone_size: NA; j_call: TRBJ1-2; d_call: NA; cdr3_length: 12
cdr3_aa: CASSRGARTDTQYF; cdr3_nt: TGCGCCAGCAGTCGGGGGGCCCGCACAGATACGCAGTATTTT; v_call: TRBV5-1; clone_size: few; j_call: TRBJ2-3; d_call: NA; cdr3_length: 14
cdr3_aa: CASSDDGLQETQYF; cdr3_nt: TGCGCCAGCAGCGACGACGGACTCCAAGAGACCCAGTACTTC; v_call: TRBV5-1; clone_size: NA; j_call: TRBJ2-5; d_call: NA; cdr3_length: 14
cdr3_aa: CASSQPTTLNIQYF; cdr3_nt: TGTGCCAGCAGCCAACCGACAACTTTAAACATTCAGTACTTC; v_call: TRBV14; clone_size: NA; j_call: TRBJ2-4; d_call: NA; cdr3_length: 14
cdr3_aa: CASSYSREGAGTEAFF; cdr3_nt: TGTGCCAGCAGTTACTCGAGGGAGGGCGCGGGCACTGAAGCTTTCTTT; v_call: TRBV6-5; clone_size: NA; j_call: TRBJ1-1; d_call: NA; cdr3_length: 16
cdr3_aa: CASKGQANTEAFF; cdr3_nt: TGTGCCAGCAAGGGACAGGCAAACACTGAAGCTTTCTTT; v_call: TRBV19; clone_size: NA; j_call: TRBJ1-1; d_call: TRBD1; cdr3_length: 13
cdr3_aa: CASSRGGTRTDTQYF; cdr3_nt: TGCGCCAGCAGCCGGGGTGGGACTAGGACAGATACGCAGTATTTT; v_call: TRBV5-1; clone_size: NA; j_call: TRBJ2-3; d_call: TRBD2; cdr3_length: 15
cdr3_aa: CSATTPSAGLYNEQFF; cdr3_nt: TGCAGTGCTACCACCCCTAGCGCGGGGTTATACAATGAGCAGTTCTTC; v_call: TRBV20-1; clone_size: NA; j_call: TRBJ2-1; d_call: NA; cdr3_length: 16
cdr3_aa: CASSGGSETQYF; cdr3_nt: TGTGCCAGCAGTGGGGGTTCGGAGACCCAGTACTTC; v_call: TRBV6-5; clone_size: NA; j_call: TRBJ2-5; d_call: NA; cdr3_length: 12
cdr3_aa: CASSPWTQLQDTQYF; cdr3_nt: TGCGCCAGCAGCCCCTGGACCCAGCTTCAAGATACGCAGTATTTT; v_call: TRBV5-1; clone_size: NA; j_call: TRBJ2-3; d_call: NA; cdr3_length: 15
cdr3_aa: CASRESGTGSYEQYF; cdr3_nt: TGTGCCAGCAGGGAATCCGGGACAGGATCCTACGAGCAGTACTTC; v_call: TRBV12-3/TRBV12-4; clone_size: NA; j_call: TRBJ2-7; d_call: TRBD1; cdr3_length: 15
cdr3_aa: CASSPLGAVTGTEAFF; cdr3_nt: TGTGCCAGCTCACCACTGGGAGCGGTAACGGGAACTGAAGCTTTCTTT; v_call: TRBV18; clone_size: many; j_call: TRBJ1-1; d_call: NA; cdr3_length: 16
cdr3_aa: CASSEFKQGEAFF; cdr3_nt: TGTGCCAGCAGTGAGTTCAAACAGGGTGAAGCTTTCTTT; v_call: TRBV6-1; clone_size: few; j_call: TRBJ1-1; d_call: NA; cdr3_length: 13
cdr3_aa: CASMRAGANVLTF; cdr3_nt: TGTGCCAGCATGCGGGCTGGGGCCAACGTCCTGACTTTC; v_call: TRBV6-5; clone_size: NA; j_call: TRBJ2-6; d_call: NA; cdr3_length: 13
cdr3_aa: CATHSDLNQPQHF; cdr3_nt: TGTGCCACCCATTCCGACCTCAATCAGCCCCAGCATTTT; v_call: TRBV10-3; clone_size: NA; j_call: TRBJ1-5; d_call: NA; cdr3_length: 13
cdr3_aa: CASAEGGYGTDTQYF; cdr3_nt: TGTGCCAGTGCCGAAGGGGGTTATGGCACAGATACGCAGTATTTT; v_call: TRBV7-6; clone_size: NA; j_call: TRBJ2-3; d_call: NA; cdr3_length: 15
cdr3_aa: CASTPRGTGYTF; cdr3_nt: TGTGCCAGCACTCCCCGGGGGACCGGCTACACCTTC; v_call: TRBV28; clone_size: NA; j_call: TRBJ1-2; d_call: NA; cdr3_length: 12
cdr3_aa: CASSQVGGDSPLHF; cdr3_nt: TGTGCCAGCAGCCAAGTCGGGGGGGATTCACCCCTCCACTTT; v_call: TRBV3-1; clone_size: few; j_call: TRBJ1-6; d_call: NA; cdr3_length: 14
cdr3_aa: CASSATGGNEKLFF; cdr3_nt: TGTGCCAGCAGCGCGACAGGGGGCAATGAAAAACTGTTTTTT; v_call: TRBV9; clone_size: NA; j_call: TRBJ1-4; d_call: TRBD1; cdr3_length: 14
cdr3_aa: CASSLDPYRRNTDTQYF; cdr3_nt: TGCGCCAGCAGCTTGGATCCGTATAGGAGGAACACAGATACGCAGTATTTT; v_call: TRBV5-1; clone_size: few; j_call: TRBJ2-3; d_call: NA; cdr3_length: 17
cdr3_aa: CASSLATGYTGELFF; cdr3_nt: TGTGCCAGCAGCTTAGCGACGGGGTACACCGGGGAGCTGTTTTTT; v_call: TRBV7-2; clone_size: NA; j_call: TRBJ2-2; d_call: NA; cdr3_length: 15
cdr3_aa: CASTTGQGIGAFF; cdr3_nt: TGTGCCAGCACTACGGGACAGGGTATTGGAGCTTTCTTT; v_call: TRBV28; clone_size: few; j_call: TRBJ1-1; d_call: TRBD1; cdr3_length: 13
cdr3_aa: CAISVFQGVRTEAFF; cdr3_nt: TGTGCCATCAGTGTTTTTCAGGGGGTGCGGACTGAAGCTTTCTTT; v_call: TRBV10-3; clone_size: NA; j_call: TRBJ1-1; d_call: TRBD1; cdr3_length: 15
cdr3_aa: CASAHPAHYGYTF; cdr3_nt: TGTGCCAGCGCACATCCCGCCCATTATGGCTACACCTTC; v_call: TRBV9; clone_size: NA; j_call: TRBJ1-2; d_call: NA; cdr3_length: 13
cdr3_aa: CASSILPAYEQYF; cdr3_nt: TGTGCCAGCAGCATCCTCCCGGCCTACGAGCAGTACTTC; v_call: TRBV7-9; clone_size: NA; j_call: TRBJ2-7; d_call: NA; cdr3_length: 13
cdr3_aa: CASSGLVGGNTIYF; cdr3_nt: TGTGCCAGCAGTGGACTGGTAGGGGGAAACACCATATATTTT; v_call: TRBV28; clone_size: NA; j_call: TRBJ1-3; d_call: NA; cdr3_length: 14
cdr3_aa: CASSDGLAGVTGELFF; cdr3_nt: TGTGCCAGCAGTGATGGACTAGCGGGGGTCACCGGGGAGCTGTTTTTT; v_call: TRBV12-3/TRBV12-4; clone_size: few; j_call: TRBJ2-2; d_call: TRBD2; cdr3_length: 16
cdr3_aa: CASSPSGEAQETQYF; cdr3_nt: TGTGCCAGCAGCCCCAGCGGGGAGGCACAAGAGACCCAGTACTTC; v_call: TRBV7-9; clone_size: NA; j_call: TRBJ2-5; d_call: TRBD2; cdr3_length: 15
cdr3_aa: CATSDFPSSGSYNEQFF; cdr3_nt: TGTGCCACCAGTGATTTCCCCTCCTCCGGCTCCTACAATGAGCAGTTCTTC; v_call: TRBV24-1; clone_size: few; j_call: TRBJ2-1; d_call: NA; cdr3_length: 17
cdr3_aa: CASSAHPGGGLYEQYF; cdr3_nt: TGTGCCAGCAGTGCCCACCCGGGTGGGGGTCTTTACGAGCAGTACTTC; v_call: TRBV28; clone_size: NA; j_call: TRBJ2-7; d_call: NA; cdr3_length: 16
cdr3_aa: CSARSEQFF; cdr3_nt: TGCAGTGCTAGAAGTGAGCAGTTCTTC; v_call: TRBV20-1; clone_size: many; j_call: TRBJ2-1; d_call: NA; cdr3_length: 9
cdr3_aa: CASSFGRASMNTEAFF; cdr3_nt: TGTGCCAGCAGCTTTGGCAGGGCAAGCATGAACACTGAAGCTTTCTTT; v_call: TRBV7-8; clone_size: few; j_call: TRBJ1-1; d_call: NA; cdr3_length: 16
cdr3_aa: CASNQGVGPETQYF; cdr3_nt: TGTGCCAGCAACCAGGGGGTAGGGCCAGAGACCCAGTACTTC; v_call: TRBV12-3/TRBV12-4; clone_size: NA; j_call: TRBJ2-5; d_call: TRBD1; cdr3_length: 14
cdr3_aa: CASSLTGGPSGELFF; cdr3_nt: TGTGCCAGCAGCTTAACCGGGGGGCCCTCCGGGGAGCTGTTTTTT; v_call: TRBV7-8; clone_size: NA; j_call: TRBJ2-2; d_call: NA; cdr3_length: 15
cdr3_aa: CASSLIQGQDGYTF; cdr3_nt: TGTGCCAGCAGTTTGATTCAGGGGCAGGATGGCTACACCTTC; v_call: TRBV6-5; clone_size: NA; j_call: TRBJ1-2; d_call: NA; cdr3_length: 14
cdr3_aa: CASSSSIWGTEAFF; cdr3_nt: TGTGCCAGCAGTTCGTCCATCTGGGGCACTGAAGCTTTCTTT; v_call: TRBV12-3/TRBV12-4; clone_size: few; j_call: TRBJ1-1; d_call: NA; cdr3_length: 14
cdr3_aa: CASSYSRGQYEQYF; cdr3_nt: TGTGCCAGCAGTTACTCTCGAGGGCAGTACGAGCAGTACTTC; v_call: TRBV6-5; clone_size: many; j_call: TRBJ2-7; d_call: NA; cdr3_length: 14
cdr3_aa: CASSLVPGREETQYF; cdr3_nt: TGTGCCAGCAGCTTAGTTCCAGGGAGGGAAGAGACCCAGTACTTC; v_call: TRBV11-2; clone_size: few; j_call: TRBJ2-5; d_call: TRBD2; cdr3_length: 15
cdr3_aa: CAISNPGELFF; cdr3_nt: TGTGCCATCAGCAACCCCGGGGAGCTGTTTTTT; v_call: TRBV10-3; clone_size: NA; j_call: TRBJ2-2; d_call: NA; cdr3_length: 11
cdr3_aa: CASSLRGGDYGYTF; cdr3_nt: TGTGCCAGCAGCCTTCGGGGAGGAGACTATGGCTACACCTTC; v_call: TRBV6-5; clone_size: many; j_call: TRBJ1-2; d_call: NA; cdr3_length: 14
cdr3_aa: CASSRIGTGVRNTEAFF; cdr3_nt: TGTGCCAGCAGCCGTATAGGGACAGGGGTCAGGAACACTGAAGCTTTCTTT; v_call: TRBV7-9; clone_size: NA; j_call: TRBJ1-1; d_call: TRBD1; cdr3_length: 17
cdr3_aa: CASSLTRWTEAFF; cdr3_nt: TGTGCCAGCAGCTTAACTCGGTGGACTGAAGCTTTCTTT; v_call: TRBV7-3; clone_size: NA; j_call: TRBJ1-1; d_call: NA; cdr3_length: 13
cdr3_aa: CASSYSAGGVGDTQYF; cdr3_nt: TGTGCCAGCAGTTACTCCGCGGGGGGGGTAGGAGATACGCAGTATTTT; v_call: TRBV6-5; clone_size: few; j_call: TRBJ2-3; d_call: TRBD2; cdr3_length: 16
cdr3_aa: CASSLANNQPQHF; cdr3_nt: TGTGCCAGCAGCTTAGCGAATAATCAGCCCCAGCATTTT; v_call: TRBV11-1; clone_size: NA; j_call: TRBJ1-5; d_call: NA; cdr3_length: 13
cdr3_aa: CASSYGGSSTTQYF; cdr3_nt: TGTGCCAGCAGCTATGGGGGGAGTTCAACGACCCAGTACTTC; v_call: TRBV7-2; clone_size: many; j_call: TRBJ2-5; d_call: NA; cdr3_length: 14
cdr3_aa: CASSEVRGWTEAFF; cdr3_nt: TGTGCCAGCAGTGAAGTTCGGGGGTGGACTGAAGCTTTCTTT; v_call: TRBV6-1; clone_size: NA; j_call: TRBJ1-1; d_call: NA; cdr3_length: 14